The 10 T cell receptor beta chains in this list originate from one sample, sequenced in a study of OX40 agonist ivuxolimab in advanced cancers. Generated by immunoSEQ multiplex PCR, the TCRdb table keeps only in-frame clones and is missing some. The sample holds roughly 100,000 clones, about 90% seen once. Specimen: CD4+ or CD8+ T cells sorted from blood, collected in a trial of the OX40 agonist ivuxolimab. Receptors were obtained from an adult with an advanced solid tumor such as melanoma, head and neck, liver or kidney cancer.

V is TRBV7-3 and J is TRBJ2-1; 9 nucleotides agree with TRBD2. The CDR3 has 15 residues. The germline V gene encodes CDR1 SGHTA and CDR2 FQGTGA. With 3 bases clipped from V and 9 bases from J, the junction kept 9 bases outside the gene matches. The CDR3 DNA reads as TGTGCCAGCAGCTTTAATAGCGGGAGCGGGGGTGAGCAGTTCTTC. Translation gives CASSFNSGSGGEQFF.

The chain employs TRBV2 and TRBJ1-4; TRBD1 matches 7 bases. The V gene's germline CDR1 is SNHLY and CDR2 FYNNEI. V lost 6 bases, J lost 7 bases, and 8 bases stayed unmatched. This CDR3 spans 14 amino acids. In DNA, the CDR3 is TGTGCCAGCAGGGAGACAGGGTTTGCTGAAAAACTGTTTTTT. Translation gives CASRETGFAEKLFF.

The rearrangement uses TRBV4-2 and TRBJ2-7; 9 bases match TRBD1. The junction had 5 bases not matched to a gene; V was cut back by 1 base and J by 4 bases. CDR1 and CDR2 from the germline V gene are LGHNA and YNFKEQ. There are 15 residues in the CDR3. Here the CDR3 reads CASSQGGTGSYEQYF. CDR3 bases: TGTGCCAGCAGCCAAGGAGGGACAGGGAGTTACGAGCAGTACTTC.

The V gene is TRBV9, the J gene TRBJ2-7; maybe TRBD2 (6 bases). V dropped 3 bases and J dropped 3 bases, with 10 bases sitting between them. This CDR3 has 13 residues. Germline CDR1 reads SGDLS; CDR2 reads YYNGEE. For the CDR3, the DNA is TGTGCCAGCAGCGGGGGGACTGGCTACGAGCAGTACTTC. Its translation: CASSGGTGYEQYF.

The chain links TRBV5-4 to TRBJ2-7; D remains unclear. The V and J ends lost 3 bases and 1 base respectively, with 8 bases between them. The germline CDR1 and CDR2 sequences are SGHNT and YYREEE (reference sequence). This CDR3 contains 13 residues. The CDR3, as DNA: TGTGCCAGCAGCTCGGTCAGTTCCTACGAGCAGTACTTC. Encoded protein: CASSSVSSYEQYF. The entire variable domain, with the rest obtained from reference TRBV5-4 and TRBJ2-7, is as follows: ETGVTQSPTHLIKTRGQQVTLRCSSQSGHNTVSWYQQALGQGPQFIFQYYREEENGRGNFPPRFSGLQFPNYSSELNVNALELDDSALYLCASSSVSSYEQYFGPGTRLTVT.

V is TRBV10-3 and J is TRBJ1-6; no definite D call. Germline V gives CDR1 ENHRY, CDR2 SYGVKD. Between the trimmed V and J ends, which lost 0 bases and 2 bases, there was a span of 20 bases. The CDR3 is made up of 20 amino acids. CDR3 region: CAISESSSRAGSAYNSPLHF. CDR3 coding DNA: TGTGCCATCAGTGAGTCGAGTAGTAGGGCGGGAAGCGCCTATAATTCACCCCTCCACTTT.

The chain uses TRBV28 and TRBJ2-7; 8 bases are shared with TRBD1. J lost 6 bases, V lost 5 bases, and 9 bases had no gene match. The CDR3 totals 14 residues. The germline CDR1 and CDR2 sequences are MDHEN and SYDVKM. The CDR3, as DNA: TGTGCCAGCAGTCCCCCCCAGACAGGGGTCGAGCAGTACTTC. Encoded protein: CASSPPQTGVEQYF. The full variable domain, with the rest looked up from reference TRBV28 and TRBJ2-7, is DVKVTQSSRYLVKRTGEKVFLECVQDMDHENMFWYRQDPGLGLRLIYFSYDVKMKEKGDIPEGYSVSREKKERFSLILESASTNQTSMYLCASSPPQTGVEQYFGPGTRLTVT.

The chain employs TRBV19 and TRBJ2-1; the D gene is possibly TRBD2 (6 bases). Germline CDR1 reads LNHDA; CDR2 reads SQIVND (reference sequence). V was shortened by 5 bases and J by 2 bases, with 10 bases between the two germline ends. This CDR3 has 14 amino acids. This CDR3 is CASSDGGPYNEQFF. CDR3 coding DNA: TGTGCCAGTAGTGACGGGGGTCCCTACAATGAGCAGTTCTTC. Based on the CDR3 plus reference TRBV19 and TRBJ2-1, the full variable domain is DGGITQSPKYLFRKEGQNVTLSCEQNLNHDAMYWYRQDPGQGLRLIYYSQIVNDFQKGDIAEGYSVSREKKESFPLTVTSAQKNPTAFYLCASSDGGPYNEQFFGPGTRLTVL.

This chain links TRBV7-9 with TRBJ2-4; D perhaps matches TRBD2 (6 bases). The CDR3 spans 16 residues. Per the germline V gene, CDR1 is SEHNR and CDR2 is FQNEAQ (reference sequence). The V gene lost 5 bases and the J gene lost 0 bases, with 14 bases spanning the gap. The chain's CDR3 is CASSPPGGVAKNIQYF. The CDR3 bases are TGTGCCAGCAGCCCCCCCGGGGGAGTAGCCAAAAACATTCAGTACTTC.

The chain combines TRBV19 with TRBJ2-7; TRBD1 matches 10 bases. The CDR3 totals 15 residues. The germline gives CDR1 LNHDA, CDR2 SQIVND (reference sequence). The V segment lost 1 base and the J segment 3 bases; nucleotides outside the gene matches: 3. The CDR3 loop is CASSIGDRGLYEQYF. DNA for the CDR3: TGTGCCAGTAGTATAGGCGACAGGGGGCTCTACGAGCAGTACTTC.